The 7 T cell receptor beta chains given below trace back to one sample, sequenced in a study of human T cells and chemical hapten exposure. Time point indicated: patch test 1, 2 weeks after DPC sensitization. This sample's treatment: therapeutic diphenylcyclopropenone sensitization with weekly scalp DPC. TCRdb recomputed calls from the RACE reads with MiXCR, one row per CDR3 protein. The data show about 120,000 distinct CDR3 sequences, 9.5% to 13% seen once. This specimen consisted of whole blood, obtained in connection with sensitization to the hapten diphenylcyclopropenone (DPC). Receptors were obtained from a woman aged 45-65 years with alopecia areata. Some clones in this sample may be carry-over from other donors' samples.

This clonotype appeared a few times. The rearrangement joins TRBV6-2 or TRBV6-3 to TRBJ2-7; 13 bases line up with TRBD2. CDR3 length: 16 residues. Germline V gives CDR1 MNHEY, CDR2 SVGEGT. With V trimmed by 2 bases and J by 1 base, 2 bases remained unmatched. CDR3 nucleotides: TGTGCCAGCAGTTACCTGACTAGCGGGGGGTCCTACGAGCAGTACTTC. This sequence encodes CASSYLTSGGSYEQYF.

This clonotype was counted ten times or more. The CDR3 sequence is CASSPYMGTEAFF. In DNA form, the CDR3 reads TGTGCCAGCAGCCCGTACATGGGTACTGAAGCTTTCTTT. The chain employs TRBV7-2 and TRBJ1-1; D unclear. From germline, CDR1 is SGHTA and CDR2 FQGNSA. The germline V and J ends were trimmed by 5 bases and 5 bases, with 12 bases remaining between them. This CDR3 spans 13 amino acids.

The sample holds many counts of this clonotype. This chain uses TRBV20-1 with TRBJ2-3; D uncertain. Germline CDR1 and CDR2: DFQATT and SNEGSKA (reference sequence). Trimming shortened V by 6 bases and J by 2 bases, and 12 bases separated the two germline ends. This CDR3 has 13 residues. The DNA for the CDR3 is TGCAGTGCGCTTCCCCGAGTCACAGATACGCAGTATTTT. Translating gives CSALPRVTDTQYF.

This clonotype appeared a few times. CDR3 DNA sequence: TGTGCCAGCAGTTTCAGGGGTCCCGGCGAGCAGTACTTC. It yields the protein CASSFRGPGEQYF. The chain employs TRBV28 and TRBJ2-7; D might be TRBD1 (6 bases). This CDR3 spans 13 amino acids. From germline, CDR1 is MDHEN and CDR2 SYDVKM. V lost 3 bases and J 6 bases, leaving 12 bases between the germline ends.

There are many counts of this clonotype. The chain joins TRBV7-8 to TRBJ2-1, with D tentatively TRBD2 (5 bases). Trimming removed 5 bases from V and 3 bases from J, with 14 bases in between. The CDR3 covers 15 residues. Germline loops: CDR1 SGHVS, CDR2 FQNEAQ. CDR3 region: CASSPWRADYNEQFF. The CDR3 bases are TGTGCCAGCAGCCCCTGGCGAGCGGACTACAATGAGCAGTTCTTC.

This clonotype turned up a few times. The rearrangement joins TRBV6-2 or TRBV6-3 to TRBJ2-2, with 8 bases aligning to TRBD1. Germline CDR1 MNHEY, CDR2 SVGEGT. The CDR3 runs to 15 residues. Losses at the gene ends were 5 bases for V and 5 bases for J; bases not matched to a gene: 7. In nucleotides, the CDR3 is TGTGCCAGCAGTAAAAACAGGGGGTCGACCGGGGAGCTGTTTTTT. Protein sequence: CASSKNRGSTGELFF.

The gene calls are TRBV7-9 and TRBJ2-7, with 7 bases fitting TRBD1. The CDR3 consists of 14 residues. CDR1 and CDR2 from the germline V gene are SEHNR and FQNEAQ (reference sequence). V lost 5 bases, J lost 3 bases, and 7 bases stayed unmatched. The CDR3 protein is CASSPGQVLYEQYF. CDR3 bases: TGTGCCAGCAGCCCCGGACAGGTTCTCTACGAGCAGTACTTC.